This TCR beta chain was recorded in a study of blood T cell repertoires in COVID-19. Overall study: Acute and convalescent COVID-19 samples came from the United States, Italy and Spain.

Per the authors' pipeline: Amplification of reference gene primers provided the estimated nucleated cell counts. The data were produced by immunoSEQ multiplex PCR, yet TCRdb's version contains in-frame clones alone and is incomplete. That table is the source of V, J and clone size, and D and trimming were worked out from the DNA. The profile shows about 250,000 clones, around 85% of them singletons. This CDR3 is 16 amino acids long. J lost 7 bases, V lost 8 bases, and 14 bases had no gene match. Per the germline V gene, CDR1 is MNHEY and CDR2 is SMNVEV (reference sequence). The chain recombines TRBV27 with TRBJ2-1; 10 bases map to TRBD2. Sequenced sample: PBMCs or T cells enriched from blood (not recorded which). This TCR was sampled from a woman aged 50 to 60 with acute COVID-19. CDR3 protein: CASAYRVAGGRNEQFF. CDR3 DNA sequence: TGTGCCAGCGCCTACCGGGTAGCGGGGGGTAGGAATGAGCAGTTCTTC.